A single sample is the source of the 18 T cell receptor beta chains below, sequenced in a study of cytomegalovirus exposure and HLA in healthy donors (dated by TCRdb to 2015 to 2018). Libraries were built with the immunoSEQ multiplex PCR assay. For the multiplex PCR, a mixture combining 60 forward primers for TCR Vbeta segments and 13 reverse primers for TCR Jbeta segments was used. TCRdb holds this immuneACCESS table with in-frame rearrangements only. Some clones are missing; in checked studies, unresolved V genes explain under half, and the rest has no known cause. For this sample there are a few hundred thousand clones; around 90% appear just once. The leading ten clones occupy 1.5% to 2% of the sample. Sequencing input: PBMCs. The origin of the receptors is a girl aged 2 to 9 in good health and CMV-seronegative.

CDR3 region: CASSYPRGGNTGELFF. CDR3 DNA sequence: TGTGCCAGCAGTTACCCCCGCGGAGGGAACACCGGGGAGCTGTTTTTT. The V gene is TRBV6-6, the J gene TRBJ2-2; a weak D match, TRBD2 (5 bases). CDR1 MNHNY and CDR2 SVGAGI come from the germline V gene (reference sequence). The CDR3 has 16 residues. V was clipped by 2 bases and J by 1 base, with 11 bases between them.

This chain links TRBV29-1 with TRBJ2-5, with 9 positions matching TRBD1. V shed 6 bases and J 5 bases; nucleotides not matched to a gene: 7. The CDR3 consists of 13 residues. Germline V gene lookup returns CDR1 SQVTM and CDR2 ANQGSEA. The CDR3, as DNA: TGCAGCGTCCAACGTACAGGGGGCGAGACCCAGTACTTC. It codes for CSVQRTGGETQYF.

V usage is TRBV15 and J usage is TRBJ1-2; possibly TRBD1 for D (5 bases). This CDR3 has 16 residues. Germline V gene sequence: CDR1 LNHNV, CDR2 YYDKDF (reference sequence). V lost 3 bases to trimming and J lost 0 bases, with 14 bases between them. This CDR3 reads CATSRAEGKANYGYTF. The CDR3 DNA reads as TGTGCCACCAGCAGGGCGGAGGGGAAAGCTAACTATGGCTACACCTTC.

V is TRBV4-2 and J is TRBJ2-1; the match to TRBD2 covers 14 bases. Germline-derived CDR1 and CDR2 are LGHNA and YNFKEQ. CDR3 length: 16 residues. The V and J ends lost 0 bases and 6 bases, in that order; junction bases with no gene match: 1. The CDR3 is CASSQEGTSGGNEQFF. The CDR3 bases are TGTGCCAGCAGCCAAGAGGGGACTAGCGGGGGCAATGAGCAGTTCTTC.

V and J are TRBV5-4 and TRBJ1-3; tentatively, D is TRBD1 (6 bases). V shed 0 bases and J shed 7 bases, with 11 bases lying between them. The CDR3 contains 14 residues. Germline CDR1 and CDR2: SGHNT and YYREEE (reference sequence). CDR3 sequence reads: CASSLGGGANTIYF. Written as DNA, the CDR3 is TGTGCCAGCAGCTTGGGTGGGGGCGCGAACACCATATATTTT.

The chain is built from TRBV28 and TRBJ2-4; D might be TRBD1 (6 bases). V gave up 6 bases and J gave up 6 bases, with 9 bases separating them. The germline V gene encodes CDR1 MDHEN and CDR2 SYDVKM. The CDR3 consists of 12 residues. Written as DNA, the CDR3 is TGTGCCAGCAGCACGACAGGAAACATTCAGTACTTC. Translation: CASSTTGNIQYF.

With regard to this clone: Distinct nucleotide sequences in the sample also encode this CDR3. The chain couples TRBV9 to TRBJ2-7; 8 bases are a match to TRBD1. Germline V gene sequence: CDR1 SGDLS, CDR2 YYNGEE. The junction had 2 bases not matched to a gene; V was cut back by 0 bases and J by 3 bases. The CDR3 contains 14 residues. For the CDR3, the DNA is TGTGCCAGCAGCGTAGGCGGGACAGGCTACGAGCAGTACTTC. Translating it yields CASSVGGTGYEQYF.

V gene TRBV5-6 combines with J gene TRBJ2-1, with 10 bases matching TRBD2. Germline assignment: CDR1 SGHDT and CDR2 YYEEEE. The CDR3 length is 14 residues. The V gene end was trimmed by 9 bases and the J gene end by 2 bases; junction bases not matched to a gene: 5. CDR3 in amino acids: CATLLAGTYNEQFF. In DNA, the CDR3 is TGTGCCACCCTACTAGCGGGAACCTACAATGAGCAGTTCTTC.

This rearrangement joins TRBV5-1 to TRBJ1-1; a possible D gene is TRBD1 (5 bases). The germline V gene encodes CDR1 SGHRS and CDR2 YFSETQ. The CDR3 covers 14 residues. V was shortened by 0 bases and J by 4 bases, with 10 bases between the two germline ends. The DNA for the CDR3 is TGCGCCAGCAGCTTGGAGGACACCGCCACTGAAGCTTTCTTT. Translated, it gives CASSLEDTATEAFF.

This clone came up a few times. The CDR3 loop is CASSLRAGADEAFF. Here the CDR3 DNA reads TGTGCCAGCAGCTTGCGGGCAGGGGCGGATGAAGCTTTCTTT. The chain has TRBV5-6 and TRBJ1-1; D perhaps matches TRBD1 (6 bases). Germline lookup yields CDR1 SGHDT and CDR2 YYEEEE. The CDR3 covers 14 residues. V dropped 1 base and J dropped 7 bases, with 14 bases sitting between them.

This chain links TRBV27 with TRBJ1-5, with 9 bases identical to TRBD1. The J segment lost 6 bases and the V segment lost 6 bases, leaving 6 bases of the junction unmatched. CDR1 is MNHEY and CDR2 is SMNVEV in the germline V gene (reference sequence). The CDR3 extends over 14 amino acids. The CDR3 here is CASSLQGAIQPQHF. CDR3 sequence (DNA): TGTGCCAGCAGCTTACAGGGGGCTATTCAGCCCCAGCATTTT.

The chain recombines TRBV2 with TRBJ2-2; 15 bases match TRBD2. V lost 8 bases and J lost 6; bases outside the gene matches: 4. The germline V gene encodes CDR1 SNHLY and CDR2 FYNNEI. This CDR3 spans 15 amino acids. This chain's CDR3 is CASHRTSGGAGELFF. The CDR3 DNA sequence: TGTGCCAGCCACCGGACTAGCGGGGGGGCCGGGGAGCTGTTTTTT.

V gene TRBV6-5 combines with J gene TRBJ1-2, with 7 bases fitting TRBD1. The CDR3 length is 13 residues. Per the germline V gene, CDR1 is MNHEY and CDR2 is SVGAGI. J was trimmed by 8 bases and V by 7 bases; bases with no gene match: 10. CDR3 coding DNA: TGTGCCAGCACATCTGGGACAGCGAAGGGCTACACCTTC. Protein sequence: CASTSGTAKGYTF.

The J gene is TRBJ1-5, the V gene TRBV19, with D unclear. CDR1 is LNHDA and CDR2 is SQIVND in the germline V gene (reference sequence). V was trimmed by 3 bases and J by 2 bases, leaving 11 bases between them. CDR3 length: 15 amino acids. The CDR3 reads CASSIMHNGNQPQHF. Here the CDR3 DNA reads TGTGCCAGTAGTATTATGCACAATGGCAATCAGCCCCAGCATTTT.

As DNA, the CDR3 is TGCGCCAGCAGCTTGGCCGCATTCGGGTGGAATGAGCAGTTCTTC. This encodes CASSLAAFGWNEQFF. The chain carries TRBV5-1 and TRBJ2-1; D is unclear. This CDR3 has 15 residues. V lost 0 bases and J 7 bases, leaving 14 bases between the germline ends. Germline-derived CDR1 and CDR2 are SGHRS and YFSETQ.

The V gene is TRBV7-6, the J gene TRBJ2-3; 13 bases line up with TRBD2. Germline-derived CDR1 and CDR2 are SGHVS and FNYEAQ. V lost 4 bases and J lost 3; bases outside the gene matches: 4. This CDR3 is built from 16 residues. Here the CDR3 reads CASSSWTSGGTDTQYF. DNA of the CDR3: TGTGCCAGCAGCTCGTGGACTAGCGGGGGAACAGATACGCAGTATTTT.

The chain joins TRBV19 to TRBJ1-2; a possible D gene is TRBD1 (6 bases). Trimming cost V 2 bases and J 5 bases, with 9 bases left between them. Germline values: CDR1 LNHDA, CDR2 SQIVND (reference sequence). The CDR3 runs to 13 residues. DNA for the CDR3: TGTGCCAGTAGTATACCAGGGGAGTATGGCTACACCTTC. Protein sequence: CASSIPGEYGYTF. The full variable domain, completed using reference TRBV19 and TRBJ1-2, is DGGITQSPKYLFRKEGQNVTLSCEQNLNHDAMYWYRQDPGQGLRLIYYSQIVNDFQKGDIAEGYSVSREKKESFPLTVTSAQKNPTAFYLCASSIPGEYGYTFGSGTRLTVV.

The V gene is TRBV6-5, the J gene TRBJ2-2; D possibly corresponds to TRBD1 (6 bases). The germline CDR1 and CDR2 sequences are MNHEY and SVGAGI. The CDR3 runs 16 residues. V was cut by 2 bases and J by 8 bases, with 18 bases left in between. The CDR3 spells CASSYAQGTYRGELFF. The CDR3 nucleotides are TGTGCCAGCAGTTACGCTCAGGGGACATACAGGGGGGAGCTGTTTTTT.